This record covers a single T cell receptor (beta chain). Its matching antigen is unknown. This sample is drawn from a study of OX40 agonist ivuxolimab in advanced cancers. Per germline, CDR1 WNHNN and CDR2 SYGVQD (reference sequence). The CDR3 covers 13 residues. The V and J ends lost 5 bases and 10 bases, in that order; junction bases with no gene match: 7. Measured with immunoSEQ multiplex PCR; TCRdb has only the in-frame clones, and not every one. The sample has approximately 70,000 clones, 86% seen once; the top ten hold 5.5% to 8%. Study-wide results and limits: Relative to CD4+ cells, CD8+ T cells on average had more expanded clones. No antigen was identified for the clonally expanded peripheral T cells.

The clonotype comes from an adult with an advanced solid tumor such as melanoma, head and neck, liver or kidney cancer. The chain is built from TRBV10-1 and TRBJ2-1; 8 bases align to TRBD2. Sequencing used CD4+ or CD8+ T cells sorted from blood, obtained in a trial of the OX40 agonist ivuxolimab. The CDR3 DNA is TGCGCCAGCAGTCCGAGCGGGGGTCCCGAGCAGTTCTTC. Protein sequence: CASSPSGGPEQFF.